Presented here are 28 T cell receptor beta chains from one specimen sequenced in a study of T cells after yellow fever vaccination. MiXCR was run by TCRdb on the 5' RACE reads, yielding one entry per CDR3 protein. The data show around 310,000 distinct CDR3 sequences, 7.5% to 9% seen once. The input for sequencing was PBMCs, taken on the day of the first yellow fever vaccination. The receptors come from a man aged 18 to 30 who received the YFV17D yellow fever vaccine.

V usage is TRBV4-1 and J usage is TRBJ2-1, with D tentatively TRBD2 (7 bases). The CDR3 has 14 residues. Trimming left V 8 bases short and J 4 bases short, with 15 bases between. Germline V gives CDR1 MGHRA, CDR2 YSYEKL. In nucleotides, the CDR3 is TGCGCCAGCTACCGAGGGGGGGATTACAATGAGCAGTTCTTC. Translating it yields CASYRGGDYNEQFF.

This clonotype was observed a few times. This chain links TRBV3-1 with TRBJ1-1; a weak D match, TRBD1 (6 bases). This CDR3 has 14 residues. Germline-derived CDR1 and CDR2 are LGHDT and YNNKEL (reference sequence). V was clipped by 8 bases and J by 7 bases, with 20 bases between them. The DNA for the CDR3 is TGTGCCAGCGTCAACCATGGACAGACAAATGAAGCTTTCTTT. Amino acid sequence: CASVNHGQTNEAFF. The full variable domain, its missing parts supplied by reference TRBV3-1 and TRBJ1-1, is DTAVSQTPKYLVTQMGNDKSIKCEQNLGHDTMYWYKQDSKKFLKIMFSYNNKELIINETVPNRFSPKSPDKAHLNLHINSLELGDSAVYFCASVNHGQTNEAFFGQGTRLTVV.

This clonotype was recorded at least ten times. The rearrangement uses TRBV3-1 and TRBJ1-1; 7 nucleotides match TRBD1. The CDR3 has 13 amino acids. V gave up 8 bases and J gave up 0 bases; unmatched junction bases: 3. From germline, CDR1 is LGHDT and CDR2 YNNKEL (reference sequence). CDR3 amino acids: CASQQGMNTEAFF. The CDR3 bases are TGTGCCAGCCAACAGGGGATGAACACTGAAGCTTTCTTT.

The CDR3: CASRGDTQYF. CDR3 DNA: TGTGCCAGCAGAGGTGATACGCAGTATTTT. The chain joins TRBV12-3 or TRBV12-4 to TRBJ2-3; no reliable D call. CDR3 length: 10 residues. Trimming pared 6 bases from V and 6 bases from J, leaving 4 bases between.

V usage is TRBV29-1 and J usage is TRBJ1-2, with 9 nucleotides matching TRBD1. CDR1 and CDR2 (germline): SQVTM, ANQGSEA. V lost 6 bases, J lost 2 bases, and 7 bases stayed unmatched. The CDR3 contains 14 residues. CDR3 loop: CSVGTGLWNYGYTF. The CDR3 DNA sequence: TGCAGCGTGGGGACAGGGTTATGGAACTATGGCTACACCTTC.

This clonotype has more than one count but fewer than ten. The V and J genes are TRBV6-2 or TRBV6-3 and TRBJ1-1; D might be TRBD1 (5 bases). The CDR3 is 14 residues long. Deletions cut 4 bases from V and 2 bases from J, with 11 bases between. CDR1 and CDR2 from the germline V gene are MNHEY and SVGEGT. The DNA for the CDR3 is TGTGCCAGCAGTTCGTTCGGGGCCAACACTGAAGCTTTCTTT. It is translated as CASSSFGANTEAFF.

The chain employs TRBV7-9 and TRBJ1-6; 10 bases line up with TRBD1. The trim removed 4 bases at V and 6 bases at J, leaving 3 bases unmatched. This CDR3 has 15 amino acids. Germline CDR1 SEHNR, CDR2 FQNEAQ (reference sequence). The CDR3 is CASSWGQGINSPLHF. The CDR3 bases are TGTGCCAGCAGCTGGGGACAGGGGATTAATTCACCCCTCCACTTT.

CDR3 sequence: CASSPQRGVNEQYF. Here the CDR3 DNA reads TGTGCCAGCAGCCCCCAGCGGGGGGTTAACGAGCAGTACTTC. This chain uses TRBV7-3 with TRBJ2-7; 9 positions agree with TRBD2. Trimming cost V 5 bases and J 5 bases; bases outside gene matches: 7. Per germline, CDR1 SGHTA and CDR2 FQGTGA. The CDR3 is 14 amino acids.

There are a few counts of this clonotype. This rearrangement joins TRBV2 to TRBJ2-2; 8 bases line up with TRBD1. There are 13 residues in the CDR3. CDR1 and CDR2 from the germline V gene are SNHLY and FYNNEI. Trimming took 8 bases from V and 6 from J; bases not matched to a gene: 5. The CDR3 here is CASSSRGPGELFF. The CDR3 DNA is TGTGCCAGCTCTTCCAGGGGGCCCGGGGAGCTGTTTTTT.

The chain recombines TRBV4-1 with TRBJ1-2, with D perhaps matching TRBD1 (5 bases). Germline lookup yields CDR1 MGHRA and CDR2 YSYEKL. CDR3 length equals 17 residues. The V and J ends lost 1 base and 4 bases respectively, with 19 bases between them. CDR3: CASSQAVAVQGIYGYTF. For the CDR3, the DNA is TGCGCCAGCAGCCAAGCAGTAGCCGTTCAGGGAATCTATGGCTACACCTTC.

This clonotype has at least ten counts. The CDR3 here is CSVEARGNQPQHF. The CDR3 DNA sequence: TGCAGCGTTGAAGCCAGGGGCAATCAGCCCCAGCATTTT. This chain connects TRBV29-1 to TRBJ1-5; tentatively, D is TRBD1 (5 bases). Trimming took 1 base from V and 2 from J, leaving 6 bases between them. This CDR3 spans 13 amino acids. The germline V gene has CDR1 SQVTM and CDR2 ANQGSEA.

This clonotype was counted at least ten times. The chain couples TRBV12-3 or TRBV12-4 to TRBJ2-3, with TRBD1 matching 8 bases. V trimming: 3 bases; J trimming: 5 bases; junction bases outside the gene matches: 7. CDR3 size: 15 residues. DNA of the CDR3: TGTGCCAGCAGTTTCTGGGGCAGGGGGCTAGATACGCAGTATTTT. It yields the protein CASSFWGRGLDTQYF.

For the CDR3, the DNA is TGTGCCATCAGTGAAGCAAATCAGCCCCAGCATTTT. It translates to CAISEANQPQHF. This chain links TRBV10-3 with TRBJ1-5; D is uncertain. The CDR3 runs 12 residues. Germline assignment: CDR1 ENHRY and CDR2 SYGVKD. The ends were cut back, 3 bases at V and 4 bases at J, with 4 bases in the middle.

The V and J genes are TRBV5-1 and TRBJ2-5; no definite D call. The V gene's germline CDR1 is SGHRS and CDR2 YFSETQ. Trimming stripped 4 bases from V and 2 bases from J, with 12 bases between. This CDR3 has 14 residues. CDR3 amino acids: CASSPSARQETQYF. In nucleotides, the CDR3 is TGCGCCAGCAGCCCCTCGGCGCGGCAAGAGACCCAGTACTTC.

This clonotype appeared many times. Here the CDR3 reads CASREGTTEAFF. The CDR3 coding sequence is TGCGCCAGCAGGGAAGGGACCACTGAAGCTTTCTTT. This chain joins TRBV10-2 and TRBJ1-1; a weak D match, TRBD1 (5 bases). The CDR3 runs to 12 residues. Germline assignment: CDR1 WSHSY and CDR2 SAAADI. The germline V and J ends were trimmed by 6 bases and 4 bases, with 9 bases remaining between them.

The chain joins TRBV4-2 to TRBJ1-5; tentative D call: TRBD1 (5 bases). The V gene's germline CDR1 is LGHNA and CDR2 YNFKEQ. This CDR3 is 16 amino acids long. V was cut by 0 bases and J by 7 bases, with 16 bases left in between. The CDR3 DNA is TGTGCCAGCAGCCAAGAGGGGGGGGTCATTCCCCAGCCCCAGCATTTT. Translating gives CASSQEGGVIPQPQHF.

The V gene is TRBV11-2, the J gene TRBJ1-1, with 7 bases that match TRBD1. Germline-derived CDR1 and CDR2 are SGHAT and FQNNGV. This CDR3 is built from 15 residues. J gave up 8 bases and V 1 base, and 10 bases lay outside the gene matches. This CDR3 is CASSLALTRQGEAFF. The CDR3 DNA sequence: TGTGCCAGCAGCTTAGCCTTGACTCGACAGGGCGAAGCTTTCTTT.

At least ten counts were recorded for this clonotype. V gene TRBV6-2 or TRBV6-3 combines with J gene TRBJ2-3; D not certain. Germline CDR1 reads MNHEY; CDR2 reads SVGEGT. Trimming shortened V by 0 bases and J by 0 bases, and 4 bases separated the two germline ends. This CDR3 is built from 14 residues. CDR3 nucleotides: TGTGCCAGCAGTTACTCGACTAGCACAGATACGCAGTATTTT. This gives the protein CASSYSTSTDTQYF.

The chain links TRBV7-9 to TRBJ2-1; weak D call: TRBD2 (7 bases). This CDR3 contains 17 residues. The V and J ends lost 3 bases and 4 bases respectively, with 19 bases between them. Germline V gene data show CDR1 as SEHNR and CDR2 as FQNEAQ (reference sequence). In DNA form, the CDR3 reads TGTGCCAGCAGCTTCCCTCGGGCGGGGGCCTCTTACAATGAGCAGTTCTTC. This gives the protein CASSFPRAGASYNEQFF.

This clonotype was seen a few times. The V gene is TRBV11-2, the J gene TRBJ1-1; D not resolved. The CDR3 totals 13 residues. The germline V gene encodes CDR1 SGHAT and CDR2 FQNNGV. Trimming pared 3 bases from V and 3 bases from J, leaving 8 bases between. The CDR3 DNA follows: TGTGCCAGCAGCTTGATTTCTGACACTGAAGCTTTCTTT. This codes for CASSLISDTEAFF.

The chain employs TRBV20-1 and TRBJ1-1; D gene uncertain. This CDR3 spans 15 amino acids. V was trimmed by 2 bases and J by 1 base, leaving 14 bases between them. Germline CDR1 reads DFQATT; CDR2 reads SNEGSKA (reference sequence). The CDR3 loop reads CSARQLGRENTEAFF. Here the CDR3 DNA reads TGCAGTGCTAGACAATTAGGCAGAGAGAACACTGAAGCTTTCTTT.

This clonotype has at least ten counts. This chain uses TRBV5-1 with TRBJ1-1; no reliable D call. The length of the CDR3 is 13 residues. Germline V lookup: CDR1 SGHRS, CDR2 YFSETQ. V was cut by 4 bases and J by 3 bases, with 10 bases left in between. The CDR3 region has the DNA TGCGCCAGCAGCCTAGACCTGGACACTGAAGCTTTCTTT. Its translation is CASSLDLDTEAFF.

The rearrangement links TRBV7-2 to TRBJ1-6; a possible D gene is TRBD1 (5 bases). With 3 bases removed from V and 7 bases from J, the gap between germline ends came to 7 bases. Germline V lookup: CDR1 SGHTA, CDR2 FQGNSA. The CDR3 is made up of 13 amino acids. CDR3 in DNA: TGTGCCAGCAGCTTCGGGGGAAATTCACCCCTCCACTTT. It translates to CASSFGGNSPLHF.

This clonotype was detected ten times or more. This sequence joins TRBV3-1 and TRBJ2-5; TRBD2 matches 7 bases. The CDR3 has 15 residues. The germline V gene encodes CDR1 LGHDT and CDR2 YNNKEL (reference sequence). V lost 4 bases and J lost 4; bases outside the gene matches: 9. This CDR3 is CASSLRCWEGETQYF. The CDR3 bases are TGTGCCAGCAGCCTCAGGTGCTGGGAGGGAGAGACCCAGTACTTC.

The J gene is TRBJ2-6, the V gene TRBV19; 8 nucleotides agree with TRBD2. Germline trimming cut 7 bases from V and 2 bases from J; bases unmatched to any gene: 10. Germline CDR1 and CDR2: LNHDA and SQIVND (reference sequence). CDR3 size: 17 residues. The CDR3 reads CASNPSGRRTGANVLTF. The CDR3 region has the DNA TGTGCCAGTAACCCTAGCGGGCGAAGGACTGGGGCCAACGTCCTGACTTTC.

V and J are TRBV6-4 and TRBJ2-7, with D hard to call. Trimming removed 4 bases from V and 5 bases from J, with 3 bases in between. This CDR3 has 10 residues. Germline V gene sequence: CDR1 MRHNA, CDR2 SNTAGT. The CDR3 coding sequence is TGTGCCAGCAGTGTGGACGAGCAGTACTTC. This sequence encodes CASSVDEQYF.

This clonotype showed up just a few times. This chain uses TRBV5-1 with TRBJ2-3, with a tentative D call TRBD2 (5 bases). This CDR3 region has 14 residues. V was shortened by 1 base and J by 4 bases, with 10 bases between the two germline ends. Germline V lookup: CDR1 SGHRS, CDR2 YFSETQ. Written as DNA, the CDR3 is TGCGCCAGCAGCTTGTGGGTCGGGGCAGATACGCAGTATTTT. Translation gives CASSLWVGADTQYF.

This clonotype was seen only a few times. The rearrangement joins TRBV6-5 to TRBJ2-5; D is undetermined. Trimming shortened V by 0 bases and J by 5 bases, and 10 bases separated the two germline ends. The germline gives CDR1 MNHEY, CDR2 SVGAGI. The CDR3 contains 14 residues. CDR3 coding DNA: TGTGCCAGCAGTTACTCGGGCGTCCCGGAGACCCAGTACTTC. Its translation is CASSYSGVPETQYF.